The present T cell receptor (beta chain) was sequenced within a study of metastatic and nonmetastatic thyroid tumors. Thyroid surgery was performed in patients who had received no treatment beforehand. The germline V gene encodes CDR1 PRHDT and CDR2 FYEKMQ (reference sequence). Trimming took off 4 bases at V and 2 bases at J, with 6 bases between the two ends. The CDR3 runs to 13 residues. In the study's own analysis: The study built a papillary thyroid cancer distant-metastasis classifier from CDR3 differences across clinicopathological groups. TCRdb reanalyzed the PCR reads with MiXCR. V and J calls and clone size were set by TCRdb, not the authors. The sample holds about 31,000 clones, under 25% seen once. This clone was seen at least ten times. The antigen is undetermined. Study-wide findings and caveats: Within blood and tumor, benign nodules reportedly had significantly lower TCR beta diversity than malignant thyroid tumors did.

The sequenced sample consisted of blood. The chain combines TRBV13 with TRBJ2-1, with D perhaps TRBD2 (6 bases). The receptor was isolated from a female donor with papillary thyroid cancer or a benign thyroid nodule (not recorded which). Some clones in this sample may be carry-over from other donors' samples. The DNA of the CDR3 is TGTGCCAGCAGCTGGGGGGCCTACAATGAGCAGTTCTTC. Translating gives CASSWGAYNEQFF.